What follows are 9 T cell receptor beta chains derived from one specimen sequenced in a study of T cell changes during pregnancy in multiple sclerosis. Measured with immunoSEQ multiplex PCR; TCRdb has only the in-frame clones, and not every one. The data show about 16,000 clones, with 95% to 97% seen just once and approximately 1% held by the top ten. The material sequenced was peripheral blood, taken in the third trimester of pregnancy. Source of these receptors: a female donor with multiple sclerosis, enrolled in a pregnancy study.

V gene TRBV29-1 combines with J gene TRBJ1-1, with a weak D call TRBD1 (6 bases). V dropped 3 bases and J dropped 1 base, with 12 bases sitting between them. This CDR3 is 14 amino acids long. Germline CDR1 and CDR2: SQVTM and ANQGSEA. CDR3 bases: TGCAGCGTTGATTCAGGGGCCAGGAACACTGAAGCTTTCTTT. It specifies CSVDSGARNTEAFF.

The gene calls are TRBV7-9 and TRBJ1-5; TRBD1 matches at 9 bases. The length of the CDR3 is 16 residues. Germline V gives CDR1 SEHNR, CDR2 FQNEAQ (reference sequence). Trimming cost V 1 base and J 4 bases; bases outside gene matches: 5. The CDR3 DNA sequence: TGTGCCAGCAGCTTAGGGGACAGGGACTTGAATCAGCCCCAGCATTTT. Amino acid sequence: CASSLGDRDLNQPQHF.

This chain links TRBV4-2 with TRBJ2-2; no clear D. Trimming removed 0 bases at V and 0 bases at J, with 14 bases between. The CDR3 sequence is 18 residues long. Germline V gives CDR1 LGHNA, CDR2 YNFKEQ. Here the CDR3 reads CASSQESVGLANTGELFF. DNA of the CDR3: TGTGCCAGCAGCCAAGAAAGCGTGGGTTTGGCGAACACCGGGGAGCTGTTTTTT.

The chain links TRBV6-5 to TRBJ1-1; 7 bases are a match to TRBD1. Per the germline V gene, CDR1 is MNHEY and CDR2 is SVGAGI. Germline trimming cut 6 bases from V and 3 bases from J; bases unmatched to any gene: 7. The CDR3 is 14 residues long. The CDR3 bases are TGTGCCAGCAGACGACAGGGTTACGACACTGAAGCTTTCTTT. It yields the protein CASRRQGYDTEAFF.

This clone was seen only once. V usage is TRBV19 and J usage is TRBJ1-5; 7 bases are shared with TRBD1. Germline V gene lookup returns CDR1 LNHDA and CDR2 SQIVND (reference sequence). This CDR3 has 15 amino acids. V dropped 5 bases and J dropped 4; count of bases not matched to a gene: 8. CDR3 sequence reads: CASSGLTGLNQPQHF. CDR3 nucleotides: TGTGCCAGTAGTGGTTTGACAGGGTTAAATCAGCCCCAGCATTTT. Combining the CDR3 with reference TRBV19 and TRBJ1-5 gives the whole variable domain DGGITQSPKYLFRKEGQNVTLSCEQNLNHDAMYWYRQDPGQGLRLIYYSQIVNDFQKGDIAEGYSVSREKKESFPLTVTSAQKNPTAFYLCASSGLTGLNQPQHFGDGTRLSIL.

The chain employs TRBV18 and TRBJ2-1, with 10 bases that match TRBD2. J gave up 5 bases and V 6 bases, and 10 bases lay outside the gene matches. Germline-derived CDR1 and CDR2 are KGHSH and LQKENI. The CDR3 runs to 16 residues. The CDR3 sequence: CASSPVGLAGDNEQFF. In DNA, the CDR3 is TGTGCCAGCTCCCCCGTTGGGCTAGCGGGGGACAATGAGCAGTTCTTC.

V gene TRBV18 combines with J gene TRBJ1-3, with a weak D call TRBD1 (5 bases). The V and J ends lost 2 bases and 0 bases respectively, with 17 bases between them. Germline CDR1 reads KGHSH; CDR2 reads LQKENI. This CDR3 contains 18 residues. The CDR3: CASSPMKTGLSSGNTIYF. The CDR3 nucleotides are TGTGCCAGCTCACCAATGAAGACGGGACTTAGCTCTGGAAACACCATATATTTT.

This sequence joins TRBV14 and TRBJ2-7, with D perhaps TRBD1 (5 bases). The CDR3 contains 15 residues. Trimming left V 0 bases short and J 2 bases short, with 11 bases between. Germline CDR1 SGHDN, CDR2 FVKESK. The chain's CDR3 is CASSQESRAPYEQYF. DNA of the CDR3: TGTGCCAGCAGCCAAGAGTCCAGGGCCCCCTACGAGCAGTACTTC.

V usage is TRBV7-9 and J usage is TRBJ1-6, with 9 bases fitting TRBD1. Germline V gene sequence: CDR1 SEHNR, CDR2 FQNEAQ (reference sequence). This CDR3 spans 15 amino acids. V gave up 3 bases and J gave up 7 bases; unmatched junction bases: 4. The DNA of the CDR3 is TGTGCCAGCAGCTTTAAAGGGACAGGGAATTCACCCCTCCACTTT. Amino acid sequence: CASSFKGTGNSPLHF.